The 9 T cell receptor beta chains given below trace back to one sample, sequenced in a study of CD8+CD57+ T cells in acquired aplastic anemia. The template for TCR beta VDJ and CDR3 sequence profiling was genomic DNA. TCRdb re-called the reads with MiXCR, one entry per CDR3 protein. The sample records about 130,000 distinct CDR3 sequences, about 48% being singletons. Sequencing was done on a sample of sorted CD4+, CD8+, or CD8+CD57+ T cells (not recorded which) from PBMCs. These receptor sequences come from a human donor in good health, serving as a control.

This clonotype was detected ten times or more. J is TRBJ2-7 and V is TRBV5-1; 10 bases agree with TRBD1. This CDR3 has 14 residues. Germline loops: CDR1 SGHRS, CDR2 YFSETQ. J was trimmed by 7 bases and V by 4 bases; bases with no gene match: 8. CDR3 amino acids: CASSKSPDRGEQYF. The CDR3, as DNA: TGCGCCAGCAGCAAATCCCCGGACAGGGGGGAGCAGTACTTC.

This clonotype has ten or more counts. The rearrangement links TRBV30 to TRBJ1-6, with D unclear. The CDR3 length is 15 residues. Between the trimmed V and J ends, which lost 0 bases and 8 bases, there was a span of 14 bases. Per germline, CDR1 GTSNPN and CDR2 SVGIG (reference sequence). DNA of the CDR3: TGTGCCTGGAGTGTACGACCGTTAAGGGATTCACCCCTCCACTTT. The encoded protein is CAWSVRPLRDSPLHF.

This clonotype was counted many times. The chain carries TRBV19 and TRBJ1-2; TRBD1 might be the D (5 bases). This CDR3 contains 15 residues. The germline CDR1 and CDR2 sequences are LNHDA and SQIVND (reference sequence). Trimming stripped 1 base from V and 0 bases from J, with 9 bases between. The chain's CDR3 is CASSIAGGTNYGYTF. CDR3 sequence (DNA): TGTGCCAGTAGTATAGCCGGGGGAACTAACTATGGCTACACCTTC. Looking up the rest from reference TRBV19 and TRBJ1-2 gives the full variable domain: DGGITQSPKYLFRKEGQNVTLSCEQNLNHDAMYWYRQDPGQGLRLIYYSQIVNDFQKGDIAEGYSVSREKKESFPLTVTSAQKNPTAFYLCASSIAGGTNYGYTFGSGTRLTVV.

As regards this clonotype: A much larger clone sits a single nucleotide away, making a read error possible. CDR3 DNA: TGTGCCAGCAGTCCTAGCGGGGGCAAAACCGGGGAGCTGTCTTTT. This gives the protein CASSPSGGKTGELSF. The chain carries TRBV7-3 and TRBJ2-2; 10 positions match TRBD2. Germline CDR1 is SGHTA and CDR2 is FQGTGA. The length of the CDR3 is 15 residues.

The chain is built from TRBV7-6 and TRBJ2-7; 8 positions match TRBD2. Germline lookup yields CDR1 SGHVS and CDR2 FNYEAQ. The V and J ends lost 5 bases and 3 bases, in that order; junction bases with no gene match: 9. CDR3 length: 15 amino acids. The DNA for the CDR3 is TGTGCCAGCAGCACGGGACTAGTGGGGGACTACGAGCAGTACTTC. Translated, it gives CASSTGLVGDYEQYF.

The chain carries TRBV11-1 and TRBJ2-7; TRBD2 matches at 11 bases. J gave up 2 bases and V 5 bases, and 11 bases lay outside the gene matches. There are 17 residues in the CDR3. Germline-derived CDR1 and CDR2 are SGHAT and FQDESV (reference sequence). Here the CDR3 reads CASSRGLAGGPTYEQYF. CDR3 bases: TGTGCCAGCAGCCGGGGTCTAGCGGGAGGCCCAACCTACGAGCAGTACTTC.

Ten or more counts support this clonotype. V usage is TRBV18 and J usage is TRBJ2-5, with TRBD2 matching 9 bases. The junction had 3 bases not matched to a gene; V was cut back by 2 bases and J by 2 bases. Germline V gene data show CDR1 as KGHSH and CDR2 as LQKENI. There are 15 residues in the CDR3. In nucleotides, the CDR3 is TGTGCCAGCTCACCAAGGAGCGGGGGGCAAGAGACCCAGTACTTC. Its translation is CASSPRSGGQETQYF.

In this sample, this clonotype turned up once. The V and J genes are TRBV7-3 and TRBJ1-4; a weak D match, TRBD1 (6 bases). The CDR3 sequence is 13 residues long. Between the trimmed V and J ends, which lost 0 bases and 7 bases, there was a span of 6 bases. Germline values: CDR1 SGHTA, CDR2 FQGTGA. The CDR3 here is CASSLTGGEKLFF. CDR3 nucleotides: TGTGCCAGCAGCTTAACAGGGGGTGAAAAACTGTTTTTT.

V gene TRBV2 combines with J gene TRBJ2-3; 9 bases match TRBD2. From germline, CDR1 is SNHLY and CDR2 FYNNEI. Germline trimming cut 5 bases from V and 2 bases from J; bases unmatched to any gene: 5. The CDR3 is made up of 15 amino acids. Here the CDR3 reads CASSPLAGYTDTQYF. For the CDR3, the DNA is TGTGCCAGCAGTCCCCTAGCGGGGTACACAGATACGCAGTATTTT. Filled out from reference TRBV2 and TRBJ2-3, the complete variable domain reads EPEVTQTPSHQVTQMGQEVILRCVPISNHLYFYWYRQILGQKVEFLVSFYNNEISEKSEIFDDQFSVERPDGSNFTLKIRSTKLEDSAMYFCASSPLAGYTDTQYFGPGTRLTVL.